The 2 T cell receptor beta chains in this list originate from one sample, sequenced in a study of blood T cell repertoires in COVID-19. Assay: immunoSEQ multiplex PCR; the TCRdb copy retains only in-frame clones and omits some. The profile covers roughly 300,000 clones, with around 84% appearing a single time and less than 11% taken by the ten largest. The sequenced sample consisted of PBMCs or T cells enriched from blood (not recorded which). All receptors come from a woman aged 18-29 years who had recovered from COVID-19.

The CDR3 sequence is CASSLQRNTEAFF. In DNA form, the CDR3 reads TGTGCCAGCTCACTACAGAGGAACACTGAAGCTTTCTTT. This rearrangement joins TRBV18 to TRBJ1-1; D gene uncertain. Trimming stripped 4 bases from V and 1 base from J, with 7 bases between. The CDR3 is made up of 13 amino acids. Per germline, CDR1 KGHSH and CDR2 LQKENI.

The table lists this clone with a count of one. CDR3: CASLGQGTGNTIYF. The CDR3 DNA follows: TGTGCCAGCTTGGGACAGGGAACCGGAAACACCATATATTTT. The J gene is TRBJ1-3, the V gene TRBV6-6; 9 nucleotides agree with TRBD1. The CDR3 covers 14 residues. V shed 8 bases, J shed 4 bases, and the junction held 6 bases outside the gene matches. The germline V gene has CDR1 MNHNY and CDR2 SVGAGI (reference sequence).